A selection of T cell receptor beta chains follows, all from one sample in a study of human T cells and chemical hapten exposure. TCRdb analysed the RACE reads with MiXCR anew, one entry per CDR3 protein. The repertoire holds roughly 62,000 distinct CDR3 sequences, around 12% seen once, with roughly 2.3% in the top ten. Sequenced here: whole blood, sampled in connection with sensitization to the hapten diphenylcyclopropenone (DPC). These receptors originate from a man younger than 45 with alopecia areata. Some clones in this sample may be carry-over from other donors' samples. CDR3s include the opening cysteine and the closing phenylalanine or tryptophan. Each record gives: D gene, J gene, V gene, clone size, CDR3 protein, CDR3 DNA. D genes are given only for firm matches. Not every row has a clone size; where given, it reads once, few, many or a size class.

d_call: TRBD2
j_call: TRBJ2-3
v_call: TRBV7-9
clone_size: .
cdr3_aa: CASSPTSWGGDTQYF
cdr3_nt: TGTGCCAGCAGCCCGACTTCGTGGGGGGGAGATACGCAGTATTTT

d_call: .
j_call: TRBJ2-5
v_call: TRBV4-2
clone_size: many
cdr3_aa: CASSQDWEETQYF
cdr3_nt: TGTGCCAGCAGCCAAGATTGGGAAGAGACCCAGTACTTC

d_call: .
j_call: TRBJ2-2
v_call: TRBV29-1
clone_size: many
cdr3_aa: CSVGQVAGTGELFF
cdr3_nt: TGCAGCGTTGGACAGGTAGCGGGCACCGGGGAGCTGTTTTTT

d_call: .
j_call: TRBJ2-1
v_call: TRBV12-3/TRBV12-4
clone_size: many
cdr3_aa: CASSPGGGEQFF
cdr3_nt: TGTGCCAGCAGTCCAGGGGGGGGTGAGCAGTTCTTC

d_call: TRBD1
j_call: TRBJ2-3
v_call: TRBV19
clone_size: many
cdr3_aa: CASRDRGTDTQYF
cdr3_nt: TGTGCCAGTAGGGACAGGGGCACAGATACGCAGTATTTT

d_call: .
j_call: TRBJ2-7
v_call: TRBV27
clone_size: few
cdr3_aa: CASTPLGGAREQYF
cdr3_nt: TGTGCCAGCACCCCCCTGGGGGGGGCGAGGGAGCAGTACTTC

d_call: .
j_call: TRBJ2-5
v_call: TRBV28
clone_size: many
cdr3_aa: CASSFRDQETQYF
cdr3_nt: TGTGCCAGCAGTTTCCGAGACCAAGAGACCCAGTACTTC

d_call: .
j_call: TRBJ1-5
v_call: TRBV20-1
clone_size: many
cdr3_aa: CSAVSAGQSNQPQHF
cdr3_nt: TGCAGTGCTGTTTCGGCAGGGCAAAGCAATCAGCCCCAGCATTTT

d_call: .
j_call: TRBJ1-2
v_call: TRBV18
clone_size: .
cdr3_aa: CASSPSTDGYTF
cdr3_nt: TGTGCCAGCTCACCTTCGACCGATGGCTACACCTTC

d_call: TRBD1
j_call: TRBJ2-1
v_call: TRBV11-2
clone_size: .
cdr3_aa: CANSPGQGSYNEQFF
cdr3_nt: TGTGCCAACAGCCCTGGACAGGGCTCCTACAATGAGCAGTTCTTC

d_call: TRBD1
j_call: TRBJ2-1
v_call: TRBV24-1
clone_size: many
cdr3_aa: CATSDPGQGGNNEQFF
cdr3_nt: TGTGCCACCAGTGATCCAGGACAGGGGGGCAACAATGAGCAGTTCTTC

d_call: .
j_call: TRBJ1-2
v_call: TRBV6-5
clone_size: many
cdr3_aa: CASRFTGYGYTF
cdr3_nt: TGTGCCAGCAGGTTCACGGGGTACGGCTACACCTTC

d_call: TRBD2
j_call: TRBJ2-3
v_call: TRBV5-1
clone_size: many
cdr3_aa: CASSVAGGGTDTQYF
cdr3_nt: TGCGCCAGCAGCGTAGCGGGGGGCGGCACAGATACGCAGTATTTT

d_call: .
j_call: TRBJ2-5
v_call: TRBV5-6
clone_size: .
cdr3_aa: CASSPAGGGETQYF
cdr3_nt: TGTGCCAGCAGCCCAGCAGGGGGGGGAGAGACCCAGTACTTC

d_call: .
j_call: TRBJ1-3
v_call: TRBV4-3
clone_size: few
cdr3_aa: CASSQVVGPSGNTIYF
cdr3_nt: TGCGCCAGCAGCCAAGTCGTGGGACCCTCTGGAAACACCATATATTTT

d_call: .
j_call: TRBJ2-1
v_call: TRBV4-2
clone_size: many
cdr3_aa: CASSQELLRGNEQFF
cdr3_nt: TGTGCCAGCAGCCAAGAGCTATTGAGGGGGAATGAGCAGTTCTTC

d_call: .
j_call: TRBJ1-3
v_call: TRBV18
clone_size: .
cdr3_aa: CASSLGQMLGNTIYF
cdr3_nt: TGTGCCAGCTCACTCGGACAAATGTTAGGAAACACCATATATTTT

d_call: .
j_call: TRBJ1-2
v_call: TRBV3-1
clone_size: few
cdr3_aa: CASSHLGSYGYTF
cdr3_nt: TGTGCCAGCAGCCACTTGGGATCCTATGGCTACACCTTC